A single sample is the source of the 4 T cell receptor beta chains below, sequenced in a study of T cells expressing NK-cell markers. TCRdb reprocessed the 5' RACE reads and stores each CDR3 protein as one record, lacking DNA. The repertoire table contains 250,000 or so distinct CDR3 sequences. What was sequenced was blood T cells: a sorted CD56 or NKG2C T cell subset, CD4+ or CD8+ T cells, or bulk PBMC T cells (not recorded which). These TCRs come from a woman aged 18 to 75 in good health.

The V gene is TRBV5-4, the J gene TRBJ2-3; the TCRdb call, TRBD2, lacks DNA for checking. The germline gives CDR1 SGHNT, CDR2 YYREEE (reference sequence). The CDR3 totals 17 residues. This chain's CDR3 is CASSFSRLAIGTDTQYF.

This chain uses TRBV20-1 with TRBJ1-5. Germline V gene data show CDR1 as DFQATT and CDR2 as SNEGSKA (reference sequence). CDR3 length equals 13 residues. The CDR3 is CSARDNAFEPQHF.

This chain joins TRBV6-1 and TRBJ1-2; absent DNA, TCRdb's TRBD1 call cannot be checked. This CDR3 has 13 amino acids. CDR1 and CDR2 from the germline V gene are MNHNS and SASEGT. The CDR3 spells CASSDIRGLLCTF.

This CDR3 reads CASRAIPGYGYTF. The rearrangement uses TRBV6-1 and TRBJ1-2. The CDR3 totals 13 residues. Per the germline V gene, CDR1 is MNHNS and CDR2 is SASEGT.